The 9 T cell receptor beta chains presented below share a single source sample, sequenced in a study of T cells expressing NK-cell markers. TCRdb re-called the 5' RACE reads and catalogs CDR3 proteins one per entry, DNA excluded. The sample has roughly 180,000 distinct CDR3 sequences. Sequences were obtained from blood T cells: a sorted CD56 or NKG2C T cell subset, CD4+ or CD8+ T cells, or bulk PBMC T cells (not recorded which). The receptor set was obtained from a man aged 18-75 years in good health.

The V call is TRBV11-2, the J call TRBJ2-1; the D call from TCRdb, TRBD2, cannot be confirmed without DNA. CDR3 size: 17 residues. The germline V gene encodes CDR1 SGHAT and CDR2 FQNNGV. CDR3 in amino acids: CASSPLGSGGTYNEQFF.

This chain uses TRBV6-5 with TRBJ2-3; TCRdb names TRBD2, which stays unverified in the absence of DNA. This CDR3 comprises 15 residues. CDR1 MNHEY and CDR2 SVGAGI come from the germline V gene. This chain's CDR3 is CASSYSERNLDTQYF.

The chain couples TRBV19 to TRBJ2-1. The CDR3 contains 15 residues. The germline gives CDR1 LNHDA, CDR2 SQIVND (reference sequence). CDR3 sequence: CASSMDGLAVGEQFF.

The chain has TRBV21-1 and TRBJ2-4; TCRdb names TRBD2, which stays unverified in the absence of DNA. TRBV21-1 is an annotated pseudogene. The CDR3 sequence is 19 residues long. CDR3 loop: CASTEGLAGAEGSKNIQYF.

The rearrangement links TRBV14 to TRBJ2-2; there is no DNA to check the TCRdb D call of TRBD1. Germline-derived CDR1 and CDR2 are SGHDN and FVKESK. The CDR3 runs to 14 residues. CDR3 sequence reads: CASSQVWGAGELFF.

The chain links TRBV2 to TRBJ1-2; TCRdb lists TRBD1, though no DNA is available to test this call. This CDR3 has 14 residues. Germline V gene data show CDR1 as SNHLY and CDR2 as FYNNEI. The CDR3 region is CASRERTGGYGYTF.

The chain links TRBV11-2 to TRBJ1-5; TCRdb gives TRBD1 as the D gene, but with no DNA this cannot be confirmed. Per the germline V gene, CDR1 is SGHAT and CDR2 is FQNNGV. The CDR3 is 15 amino acids. The CDR3 sequence is CASSLGSTGGQPQHF.

This chain joins TRBV6-1 and TRBJ2-3. The length of the CDR3 is 14 residues. Germline CDR1 and CDR2: MNHNS and SASEGT. The CDR3 is CASQGLYNTDTQYF.

The chain recombines TRBV28 with TRBJ1-2; TCRdb proposes TRBD1, but this gene call is untestable without DNA. Germline V gene lookup returns CDR1 MDHEN and CDR2 SYDVKM. The CDR3 spans 15 residues. The chain's CDR3 is CASSTRTGGAYGYTF.